This TCR beta chain derives from a study of T cells in localized non-small cell lung cancer (dated by TCRdb to 2020 to 2021). Notes on the research overall: The study analyzed T cell repertoires of approximately 240 early-stage NSCLC patients, comparing tumors and uninvolved tumor-adjacent lungs. The cohort consisted of 200 to 250 treatment-naive NSCLC patients whose localized lung tumors had been resected. The mean age of the NSCLC patients was 60 to 85 years, with 130 or so men and approximately 100 women.

CDR1 and CDR2 are read off the germline V gene as MNHGY and SAAAGT. The CDR3 runs 13 residues from the cysteine to the phenylalanine. Solely the CDR3 DNA is kept, with 39 bases framed from the first base. V and J lose 5 bases and 4 bases, and a span of 9 bases separates them. Findings and caveats that apply to the study as a whole: Because multi-region sequencing of the tumors was not done, intratumor heterogeneity could not be ruled out. Since the design was exploratory, TCR variables were selected using unadjusted p-values with no false-discovery rate correction. Longer overall survival was associated with higher T cell density in blood, whereas shorter survival was associated with higher clonality in adjacent lung. A median of roughly 60 of the top 100 tumor clones were detected in paired uninvolved adjacent lung, and 28 of these tumor clones were also found among the top 100 clones of the paired uninvolved adjacent lung. Uninvolved tumor-adjacent lung showed the highest T cell clonality, higher than tumor, which suggests more focused antigenic responses in the adjacent lung.

The immunoSEQ Assay was used to sequence TCR beta CDR3 regions from DNA. Per the source publication's procedure: To compute T cell density, TCR beta template counts were normalized to usable DNA, which was estimated by amplifying housekeeping genes. Using the preseqR package, richness was estimated by extrapolating to 120,000 templates for tissue samples and 400,000 templates for PBMC samples. Clonality was defined by subtracting Pielou's evenness from one. Tissue-enriched TCRs were identified through differential abundance testing performed on productive amino-acid clonotypes, with a minimum total count of 5 and an alpha of 0.1. Repertoire overlap between compartments was quantified with the Jaccard Index and Morisita Overlap Index. GLIPH grouped TCR beta CDR3s together with public tetramer-defined viral CDR3s, and a viral motif had to include at least three viral sequences and also show V-gene enrichment. Entries here come from immuneACCESS through TCRdb and include only in-frame sequences with V and J called. Some clones fail to appear in such tables; in the studies checked, an unresolved V gene covers under half of the shortfall, and the cause of the remainder is unknown. That table supplies the V and J calls and clone size; D and trimming were determined from the DNA. The sample has 4,300 or so clones on record, 30% of them singletons. The ten most abundant clones make up roughly 8.2% of the sample.

At diagnosis, peripheral blood, uninvolved tumor-adjacent lung and tumor were collected and were preserved as a mix of fresh-frozen and FFPE material. This clone was observed a few times. Its cognate antigen has yet to be identified. Base quality data are lacking; no much larger clone is found one base away. This material consisted of lung tumor tissue, taken before any cancer treatment. Rearrangement joined TRBV6-8 to TRBJ1-5; the D gene remains uncertain. The clonotype originates from a male donor aged 60 or older with stage I lung adenocarcinoma. The CDR3 region has the sequence CASSDWQNQPQHF. The sequenced DNA: TGTGCCAGCAGTGATTGGCAGAATCAGCCCCAGCATTTT.